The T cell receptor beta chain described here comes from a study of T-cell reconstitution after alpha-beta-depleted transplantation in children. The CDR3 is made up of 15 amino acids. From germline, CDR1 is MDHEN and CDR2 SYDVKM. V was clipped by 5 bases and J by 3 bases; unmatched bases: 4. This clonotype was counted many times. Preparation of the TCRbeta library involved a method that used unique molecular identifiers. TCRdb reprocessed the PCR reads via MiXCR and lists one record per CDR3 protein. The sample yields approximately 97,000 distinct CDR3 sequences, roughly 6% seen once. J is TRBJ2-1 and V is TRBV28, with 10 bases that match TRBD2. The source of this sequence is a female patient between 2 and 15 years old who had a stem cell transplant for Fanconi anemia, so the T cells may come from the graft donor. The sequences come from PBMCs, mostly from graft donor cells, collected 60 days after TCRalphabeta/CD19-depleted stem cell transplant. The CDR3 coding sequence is TGTGCCAGCAGTCAAGGACTAGCGGTCTACAATGAGCAGTTCTTC. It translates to CASSQGLAVYNEQFF. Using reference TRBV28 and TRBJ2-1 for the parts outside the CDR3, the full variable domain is DVKVTQSSRYLVKRTGEKVFLECVQDMDHENMFWYRQDPGLGLRLIYFSYDVKMKEKGDIPEGYSVSREKKERFSLILESASTNQTSMYLCASSQGLAVYNEQFFGPGTRLTVL.